These 9 T cell receptor beta chains came from one sample sequenced in a study of shared clonotypes between healthy human individuals. Data came from immunoSEQ multiplex PCR; TCRdb stores just in-frame clones and leaves some out. The sample has around 2.3 million clones, 90% to 97% seen once; the top ten hold roughly 0.13%. Sequencing input: naive CD4+ T cells sorted from blood. Subset noted: CD45RA+ positively selected. Receptor source: a man aged 18 to 29 in good health.

This clone has only one observation. Other nucleotide sequences in the sample specify the same CDR3. The V and J genes are TRBV10-3 and TRBJ1-1; tentatively, D is TRBD1 (5 bases). Between the trimmed V and J ends, which lost 7 bases and 1 base, there was a span of 10 bases. The CDR3 extends over 13 amino acids. CDR1 is ENHRY, CDR2 SYGVKD, per germline. Here the CDR3 reads CAITAGPNTEAFF. The CDR3 DNA sequence: TGTGCCATCACGGCAGGGCCGAACACTGAAGCTTTCTTT.

This sequence joins TRBV11-2 and TRBJ2-2; 7 nucleotides line up with TRBD1. V trimming: 5 bases; J trimming: 4 bases; junction bases outside the gene matches: 10. Germline CDR1 SGHAT, CDR2 FQNNGV. CDR3 length equals 16 residues. The CDR3 region has the DNA TGTGCCAGCAGCCTGATGACAGGGACACTCACCGGGGAGCTGTTTTTT. It translates to CASSLMTGTLTGELFF. The variable domain in full, completed from reference TRBV11-2 and TRBJ2-2, reads EAGVAQSPRYKIIEKRQSVAFWCNPISGHATLYWYQQILGQGPKLLIQFQNNGVVDDSQLPKDRFSAERLKGVDSTLKIQPAKLEDSAVYLCASSLMTGTLTGELFFGEGSRLTVL.

This clone was recorded once. The sample holds other DNA sequences that translate to the same CDR3. The rearrangement uses TRBV5-4 and TRBJ1-4, with D tentatively TRBD1 (6 bases). The CDR3 is 14 residues long. Germline V gene data show CDR1 as SGHNT and CDR2 as YYREEE (reference sequence). V lost 2 bases, J lost 6 bases, and 11 bases lay in between. CDR3 in amino acids: CASSFDRWDEKLFF. The CDR3 DNA is TGTGCCAGCAGCTTTGACAGGTGGGATGAAAAACTGTTTTTT.

V is TRBV7-2 and J is TRBJ2-5, with TRBD2 matching over 10 bases. The junction had 3 bases not matched to a gene; V was cut back by 4 bases and J by 1 base. The CDR3 contains 15 residues. Germline V gene data show CDR1 as SGHTA and CDR2 as FQGNSA. The CDR3 protein is CASSYRLAGQETQYF. The CDR3 nucleotides are TGTGCCAGCAGCTATCGACTAGCGGGCCAAGAGACCCAGTACTTC.

The rearrangement joins TRBV7-9 to TRBJ2-7; 7 positions agree with TRBD1. The junction had 6 bases not matched to a gene; V was cut back by 5 bases and J by 2 bases. The CDR3 loop spans 14 amino acids. The germline CDR1 and CDR2 sequences are SEHNR and FQNEAQ (reference sequence). DNA for the CDR3: TGTGCCAGCAGCCCTCAAGGGGGCACCTACGAGCAGTACTTC. Protein sequence: CASSPQGGTYEQYF.

This clone was found once. The chain employs TRBV7-2 and TRBJ2-1; TRBD2 matches at 13 bases. From germline, CDR1 is SGHTA and CDR2 FQGNSA. The CDR3 has 16 amino acids. V trimming: 2 bases; J trimming: 3 bases; junction bases outside the gene matches: 1. CDR3 residues: CASSLTSGGVYNEQFF. The CDR3 DNA reads TGTGCCAGCAGCTTAACTAGCGGGGGGGTCTACAATGAGCAGTTCTTC.

The V call is TRBV5-1, the J call TRBJ2-7; D is possibly TRBD1 or TRBD2 (6 bases each). Trimming removed 7 bases at V and 2 bases at J, with 13 bases between. Germline CDR1 and CDR2: SGHRS and YFSETQ. This CDR3 is 13 amino acids long. As DNA, the CDR3 is TGCGCCAGCGGGAAGGGGGGTACCTACGAGCAGTACTTC. Translating it yields CASGKGGTYEQYF.

The rearrangement uses TRBV28 and TRBJ2-1; 7 bases are shared with TRBD1. The CDR3 runs to 17 residues. The germline V gene has CDR1 MDHEN and CDR2 SYDVKM. Germline trimming cut 3 bases from V and 5 bases from J; bases unmatched to any gene: 13. CDR3 amino acids: CASSFVPGGQIHNEQFF. CDR3 nucleotide sequence: TGTGCCAGCAGTTTCGTCCCTGGGGGACAGATTCACAATGAGCAGTTCTTC. The full variable domain, completed using reference TRBV28 and TRBJ2-1, is DVKVTQSSRYLVKRTGEKVFLECVQDMDHENMFWYRQDPGLGLRLIYFSYDVKMKEKGDIPEGYSVSREKKERFSLILESASTNQTSMYLCASSFVPGGQIHNEQFFGPGTRLTVL.

The table lists this clone with a count of one. This chain uses TRBV5-6 with TRBJ2-7, with 12 nucleotides matching TRBD2. This CDR3 region has 15 residues. The germline V gene encodes CDR1 SGHDT and CDR2 YYEEEE. V lost 4 bases, J lost 7 bases, and 9 bases stayed unmatched. This chain's CDR3 is CASSRRLAGVYEQYF. Written as DNA, the CDR3 is TGTGCCAGCAGCCGACGACTAGCGGGAGTGTATGAGCAGTACTTC.